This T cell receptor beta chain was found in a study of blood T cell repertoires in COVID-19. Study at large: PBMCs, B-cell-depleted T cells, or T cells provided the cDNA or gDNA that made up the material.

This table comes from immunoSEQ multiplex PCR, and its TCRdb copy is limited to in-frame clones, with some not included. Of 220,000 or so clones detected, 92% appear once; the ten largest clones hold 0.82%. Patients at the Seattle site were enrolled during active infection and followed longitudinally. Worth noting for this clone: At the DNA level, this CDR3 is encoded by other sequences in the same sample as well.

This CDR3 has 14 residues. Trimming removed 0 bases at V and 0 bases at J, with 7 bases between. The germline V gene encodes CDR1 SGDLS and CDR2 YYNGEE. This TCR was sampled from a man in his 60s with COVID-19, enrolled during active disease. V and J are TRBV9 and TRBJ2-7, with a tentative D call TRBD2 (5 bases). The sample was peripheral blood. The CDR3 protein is CASSVVGSSYEQYF. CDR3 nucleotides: TGTGCCAGCAGCGTAGTAGGGAGCTCCTACGAGCAGTACTTC.